This TCR beta chain was obtained from a study of blood T cell repertoires in COVID-19. The assay was immunoSEQ multiplex PCR, and TCRdb's table has in-frame clones only and misses some. The data hold about 42,000 clones, with approximately 80% observed a single time. The sample holds a few counts of this clone. The junction had 12 bases not matched to a gene; V was cut back by 5 bases and J by 7 bases. The CDR3 is 17 residues long. Germline-derived CDR1 and CDR2 are LNHDA and SQIVND (reference sequence). The gene calls are TRBV19 and TRBJ1-6; TRBD1 agrees at 9 bases. This TCR was sampled from a man aged 50 to 59 with active COVID-19. Sequencing was done on a sample of peripheral blood. The CDR3 coding sequence is TGTGCCAGTAGTCCCCGCCGGGACAGGGATTGGAATTCACCCCTCCACTTT. Its translation is CASSPRRDRDWNSPLHF.